These T cell receptor beta chains were read from a single sample in a study of radiotherapy plus CTLA-4 blockade in lung cancer. Produced via immunoSEQ multiplex PCR; TCRdb's table is partial and in-frame only. The table lists more than 75,000 clones, approximately 75% of them singletons. Material: peripheral blood, obtained from a patient treated with radiotherapy plus ipilimumab. These receptors were obtained from a human donor with non-small cell lung cancer who had a partial response to radiotherapy plus ipilimumab. Some clones in this sample may be carry-over from other donors' samples. The CDR3 runs from the conserved cysteine through the conserved F or W. D genes are given only for firm matches. Some rows have no size entry. The others give once, few or many, or a class for an expanded clone.

cdr3_nt cdr3_aa d_call v_call clone_size j_call
TGTGCCAGTAGTATATGGGTCAGGGGCAAAGGGCGCCCTGAAGCTTTCTTT CASSIWVRGKGRPEAFF - TRBV19 - TRBJ1-1
TGTGCCAGCAGTTTTACAGGGTCCTACAATGAGCAGTTCTTC CASSFTGSYNEQFF - TRBV27 - TRBJ2-1
TGTGCCAGCAGCTTGTTAATGGAGGCAGTCCTATACAATCAGCCCCAGCATTTT CASSLLMEAVLYNQPQHF - TRBV5-8 once TRBJ1-5
TGTGCCAGCAGCTTACTCTTCGCCGGGAGCAACTTTGATCAGCCCCAGCATTTT CASSLLFAGSNFDQPQHF - TRBV28 - TRBJ1-5
TGCGCCAGCAGCCATCCGGATCAGGGGGCGCGGGAGACCCAGTACTTC CASSHPDQGARETQYF TRBD1 TRBV4-1 - TRBJ2-5
TGTGCCAGTAGGGCAGGGGAATCGTATGGCTACACCTTC CASRAGESYGYTF - TRBV19 - TRBJ1-2
TGTGCCAGCAGCTTAGCCGGGACTAGCCATGAGCAGTTCTTC CASSLAGTSHEQFF TRBD2 TRBV5-4 few TRBJ2-1
TGTGCCAGCAGCCGTCAGGGCGGGAGGGCTGAGCAGTTCTTC CASSRQGGRAEQFF TRBD2 TRBV5-5 once TRBJ2-1
TGTGCCAGCAGTTTCTGGGGGGGTCGGCCTTCCTACGAGCAGTACTTC CASSFWGGRPSYEQYF TRBD2 TRBV28 - TRBJ2-7
TGTGCCAGTAGTATCTCTAGGGGTTCCAACTATGGCTACACCTTC CASSISRGSNYGYTF - TRBV19 - TRBJ1-2
TGTGCCAGCAGTCCGACTAGCATGCGCGAGCAGTACTTC CASSPTSMREQYF TRBD2 TRBV28 - TRBJ2-7
TGCGCCAGCACCCAGGAGACCAGGACAACTAACTATGGCTACACCTTC CASTQETRTTNYGYTF - TRBV23-1 - TRBJ1-2
TGTGCCAGCAAGAGAACGCGGGGCACTGAAGCTTTCTTT CASKRTRGTEAFF - TRBV5-4 - TRBJ1-1
TGTGCCAGCAGCTTGATACAGGACCCAGCCTACGAGCAGTACTTC CASSLIQDPAYEQYF - TRBV5-5 - TRBJ2-7
TGCGCCAGCAGCGTTATCTCGACAGGGGGCTACACAGATACGCAGTATTTT CASSVISTGGYTDTQYF TRBD1 TRBV5-1 - TRBJ2-3
TGTGCCTGGAGTGTTTACAGGGGAGACTTCGGGGGCCCGGAGACCCAGTACTTC CAWSVYRGDFGGPETQYF - TRBV30 - TRBJ2-5
TGCGCCAGCAACGACAGGAGACGAGGCACCGGGGAGCTGTTTTTT CASNDRRRGTGELFF - TRBV5-1 - TRBJ2-2
TGTGCCAGCAAGTTAGCGAACTACGAGCAGTACTTC CASKLANYEQYF - TRBV28 once TRBJ2-7
TGTGCCAGCAGCTTAGACGGGGGAGTTAACTATGGCTACACCTTC CASSLDGGVNYGYTF - TRBV11-2 - TRBJ1-2
TGTGCCTCTACCTGGGGGCATGAGCAGTTCTTC CASTWGHEQFF - TRBV7-9 - TRBJ2-1
TGTGCCAGCAGTGAGATGGTACAGGCTACCTACGAGCAGTACTTC CASSEMVQATYEQYF - TRBV6-1 once TRBJ2-7
TGTGCCAGTAGTACGGACAGGCAAGAGACCCAGTACTTC CASSTDRQETQYF TRBD1 TRBV19 few TRBJ2-5
TGTGCCAGCAGGGACAGTGCAACTAATGAAAAACTGTTTTTT CASRDSATNEKLFF - TRBV6-6 - TRBJ1-4
TGTGCCAGCAGTCTCGGGGGGGGGCACTACAATGAGCAGTTCTTC CASSLGGGHYNEQFF TRBD2 TRBV9 once TRBJ2-1
TGCGCCAGCAGCCAAGGAGGAGGTCGGAATCAGCCCCAGCATTTT CASSQGGGRNQPQHF - TRBV4-1 - TRBJ1-5
TGTGCCAGCAGCTTGACGGGGGTCACTACCTACGAGCAGTACTTC CASSLTGVTTYEQYF - TRBV5-6 - TRBJ2-7
TGTGCCAGCAGCCAACACAGGGGCTTGGGGACTGAAGCTTTCTTT CASSQHRGLGTEAFF TRBD1 TRBV14 - TRBJ1-1
TGTGCCAGCAGCAGAGGACAGGGGGAGACCCAGTACTTC CASSRGQGETQYF TRBD1 TRBV7-3 - TRBJ2-5
TGTGCCAGCAGCTTAGGGGGAGAGGATGGCTACACCTTC CASSLGGEDGYTF - TRBV11-2 few TRBJ1-2
TGTGCCTGGAGCGGTAACCCTGACAATGAGCAGTTCTTC CAWSGNPDNEQFF - TRBV30 - TRBJ2-1
TGTGCCAGCAGTAAGCGACAGGCCCACTATACCTTC CASSKRQAHYTF - TRBV6-1 few TRBJ1-2
TGTGCCAGTAGCCCGCGGGGGCGCGACGGTCAAGAAGCTTTCTTT CASSPRGRDGQEAFF - TRBV19 - TRBJ1-1
TGTGCCACCAGCAGAGATCCAGTAAGCTATGGCTACACCTTC CATSRDPVSYGYTF - TRBV15 - TRBJ1-2
TGTGCCAGCTCAACAGGGGGCGAGGACAATGAGCAGTTCTTC CASSTGGEDNEQFF TRBD1 TRBV18 - TRBJ2-1
TGCGCCAGCAGCCGAACTAGCGGGGCATACAATGAGCAGTTCTTC CASSRTSGAYNEQFF TRBD2 TRBV5-1 - TRBJ2-1
TGTGCCAGCAGTAGACTAACCGGGAACATCCGGGAGCTGTTTTTT CASSRLTGNIRELFF - TRBV6-5 - TRBJ2-2
TGTGCCAGCTCACAGGGGACAGGGGCCCACGAGCAGTACTTC CASSQGTGAHEQYF TRBD1 TRBV18 once TRBJ2-7
TGTGCCAGCAGCCTGGGGCCATCCACCGGGGAGCTGTTTTTT CASSLGPSTGELFF - TRBV7-3 - TRBJ2-2
TGTGCCAGCAAACAGGGGACAGGGAATGAAAAACTGTTTTTT CASKQGTGNEKLFF TRBD1 TRBV2 few TRBJ1-4
TGTGCCAGCAGCTCCCAAAGGGGGGGATACACAGATACGCAGTATTTT CASSSQRGGYTDTQYF - TRBV7-6 - TRBJ2-3
TGTGCCAGCAGTTCCCATGGAGGCTACGAGCAGTACTTC CASSSHGGYEQYF - TRBV6-6 few TRBJ2-7
TGTGCCAGCAGCCCGGGACAGGGAAACTATGGCTACACCTTC CASSPGQGNYGYTF TRBD1 TRBV11-2 - TRBJ1-2
TGTGCCAGCAGCCAGAACACTGAAGCTTTCTTT CASSQNTEAFF - TRBV7-2 - TRBJ1-1
TGTGCCAGTAGTATAGGATATAATGGCGGGGCCAACGTCCTGACTTTC CASSIGYNGGANVLTF - TRBV19 - TRBJ2-6
TGCGCCAGCAGTGCAGCGGGCGGTTACAATGAGCAGTTCTTC CASSAAGGYNEQFF - TRBV10-1 once TRBJ2-1
TGTGCCAGCAGCTTAATACTAGCGGGGGGCGGGGAGCTGTTTTTT CASSLILAGGGELFF TRBD2 TRBV11-3 - TRBJ2-2
TGTGCCAGCAGCTCTGCGACTAGCGGGTTCACAGATACGCAGTATTTT CASSSATSGFTDTQYF TRBD2 TRBV7-6 - TRBJ2-3
TGTGCCAGCACCACGACACTAGCGGGCCGGCCAGGTGAGCAGTTCTTC CASTTTLAGRPGEQFF TRBD2 TRBV28 - TRBJ2-1
TGTGCCATCAGTGAGTTCGCCAAAACTAGCGGGAGGGCCGCCGATGAGCAGTTCTTC CAISEFAKTSGRAADEQFF TRBD2 TRBV10-3 many TRBJ2-1